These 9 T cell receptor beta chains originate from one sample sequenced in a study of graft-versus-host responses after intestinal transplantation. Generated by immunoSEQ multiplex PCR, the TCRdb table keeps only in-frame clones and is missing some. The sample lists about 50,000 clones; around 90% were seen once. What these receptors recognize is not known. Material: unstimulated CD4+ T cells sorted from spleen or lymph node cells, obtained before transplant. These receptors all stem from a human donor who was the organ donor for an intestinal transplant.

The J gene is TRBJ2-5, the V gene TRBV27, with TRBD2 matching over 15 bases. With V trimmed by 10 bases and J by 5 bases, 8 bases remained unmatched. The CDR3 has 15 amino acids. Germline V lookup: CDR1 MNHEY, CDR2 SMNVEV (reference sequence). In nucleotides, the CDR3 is TGTGCCACCCGGACTAGCGGGAGGGCCAGGGAGACCCAGTACTTC. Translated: CATRTSGRARETQYF.

CDR3 region: CASSLTGTGELFF. The CDR3 coding sequence is TGTGCCAGCAGCTTAACCGGCACCGGGGAGCTGTTTTTT. The V and J genes are TRBV7-3 and TRBJ2-2; no clear D. Germline CDR1 SGHTA, CDR2 FQGTGA. This CDR3 has 13 amino acids. V was cut by 0 bases and J by 4 bases, with 3 bases left in between.

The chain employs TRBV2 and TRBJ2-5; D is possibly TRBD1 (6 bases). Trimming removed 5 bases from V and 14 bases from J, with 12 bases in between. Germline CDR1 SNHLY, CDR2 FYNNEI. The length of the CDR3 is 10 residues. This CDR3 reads CASSPPGVYF. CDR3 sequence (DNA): TGTGCCAGCAGTCCACCAGGGGTATACTTC.

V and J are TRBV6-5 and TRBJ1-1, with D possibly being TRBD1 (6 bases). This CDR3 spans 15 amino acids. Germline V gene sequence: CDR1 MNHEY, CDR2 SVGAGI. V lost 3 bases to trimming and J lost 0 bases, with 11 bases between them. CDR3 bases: TGTGCCAGCAGTTATTCAGGGGCCATGAACACTGAAGCTTTCTTT. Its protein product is CASSYSGAMNTEAFF.

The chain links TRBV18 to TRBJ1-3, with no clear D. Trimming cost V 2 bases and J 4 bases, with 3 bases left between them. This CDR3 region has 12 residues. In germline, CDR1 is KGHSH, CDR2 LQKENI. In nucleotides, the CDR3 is TGTGCCAGCTCACCAGAGGGAAACACCATATATTTT. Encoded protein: CASSPEGNTIYF.

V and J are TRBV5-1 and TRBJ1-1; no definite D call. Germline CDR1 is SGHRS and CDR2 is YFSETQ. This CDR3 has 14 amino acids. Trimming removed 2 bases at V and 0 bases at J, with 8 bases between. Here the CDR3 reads CASSFLAMNTEAFF. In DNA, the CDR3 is TGCGCCAGCAGCTTCCTGGCTATGAACACTGAAGCTTTCTTT.

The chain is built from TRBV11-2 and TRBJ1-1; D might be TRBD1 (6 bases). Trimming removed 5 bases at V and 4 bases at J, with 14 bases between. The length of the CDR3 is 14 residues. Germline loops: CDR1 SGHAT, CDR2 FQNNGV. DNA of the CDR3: TGTGCCAGCAGCCCCCAGGGGCGGATCACTGAAGCTTTCTTT. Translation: CASSPQGRITEAFF.

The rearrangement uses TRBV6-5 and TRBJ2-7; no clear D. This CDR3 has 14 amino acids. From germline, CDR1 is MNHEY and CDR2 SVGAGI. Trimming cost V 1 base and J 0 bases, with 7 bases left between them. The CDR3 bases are TGTGCCAGCAGTTACTTTCTAAGCTCCTACGAGCAGTACTTC. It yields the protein CASSYFLSSYEQYF.

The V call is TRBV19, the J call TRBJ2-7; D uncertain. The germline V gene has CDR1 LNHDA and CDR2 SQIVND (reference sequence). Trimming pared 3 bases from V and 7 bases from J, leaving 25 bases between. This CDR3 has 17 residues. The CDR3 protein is CASSIQAGVALMAEQYF. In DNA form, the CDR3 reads TGTGCCAGTAGTATTCAGGCAGGCGTCGCTTTAATGGCAGAGCAGTACTTC.